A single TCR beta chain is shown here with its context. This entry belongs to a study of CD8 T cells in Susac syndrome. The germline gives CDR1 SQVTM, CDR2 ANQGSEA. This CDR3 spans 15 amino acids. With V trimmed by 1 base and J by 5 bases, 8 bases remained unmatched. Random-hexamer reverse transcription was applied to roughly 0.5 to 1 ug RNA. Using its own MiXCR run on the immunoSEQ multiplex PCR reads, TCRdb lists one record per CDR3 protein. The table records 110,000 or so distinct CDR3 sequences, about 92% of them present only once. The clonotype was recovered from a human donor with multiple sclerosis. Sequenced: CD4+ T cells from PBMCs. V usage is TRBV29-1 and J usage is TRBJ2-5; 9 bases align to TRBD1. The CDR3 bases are TGCAGCGTTGAAGTTTCAGGGGGACAGGGCGAGACCCAGTACTTC. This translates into CSVEVSGGQGETQYF.